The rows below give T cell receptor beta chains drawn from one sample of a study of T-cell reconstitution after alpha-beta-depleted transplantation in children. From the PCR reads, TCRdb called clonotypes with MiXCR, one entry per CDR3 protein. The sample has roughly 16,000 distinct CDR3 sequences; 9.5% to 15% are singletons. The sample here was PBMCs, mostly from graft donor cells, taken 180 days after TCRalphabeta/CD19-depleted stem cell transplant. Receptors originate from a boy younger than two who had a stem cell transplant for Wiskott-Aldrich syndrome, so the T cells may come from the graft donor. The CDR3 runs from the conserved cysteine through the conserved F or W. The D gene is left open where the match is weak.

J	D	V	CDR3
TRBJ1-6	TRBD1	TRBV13	CASSPSGTGDPPLHF
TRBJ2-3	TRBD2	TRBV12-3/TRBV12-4	CASSSLYGTSGDTSTDTQYF
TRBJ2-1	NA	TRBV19	CASSIGAAPYNEQFF
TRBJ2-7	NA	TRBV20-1	CSGLAYEQYF
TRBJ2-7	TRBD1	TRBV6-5	CASSPPAGGSYEQYF
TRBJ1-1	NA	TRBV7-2	CASSSGTRRTEAFF
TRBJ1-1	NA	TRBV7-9	CASSLVRSGEAFF
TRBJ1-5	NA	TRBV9	CASSVGLHQPQHF
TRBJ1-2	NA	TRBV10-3	CAIKEGTVYGYTF
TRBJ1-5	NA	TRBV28	CASSLWWVSGHNQPQHF
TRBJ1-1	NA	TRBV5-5	CASSVRMGNTEAFF
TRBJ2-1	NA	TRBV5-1	CASSPTPGTLRVNEQFF
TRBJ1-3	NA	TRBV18	CASSPFDPGVSGNTIYF
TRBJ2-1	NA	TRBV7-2	CASSSGSSSYNEQFF
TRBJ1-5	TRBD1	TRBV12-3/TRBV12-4	CASEDRGRSQPQHF
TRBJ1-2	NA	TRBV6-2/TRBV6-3	CASTLVRDGGGYTF
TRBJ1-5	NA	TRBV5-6	CASSSRDRGNQPQHF
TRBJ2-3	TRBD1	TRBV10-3	CAITGTGRTDTQYF
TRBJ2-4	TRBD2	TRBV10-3	CAIGLAGGPLAKNIQYF
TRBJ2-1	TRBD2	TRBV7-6	CASSPLAGAGNEQFF
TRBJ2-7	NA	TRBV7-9	CASSFADEQYF
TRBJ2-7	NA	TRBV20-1	CSARGRPGGRYEQYF
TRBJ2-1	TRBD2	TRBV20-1	CSAPLRGGLQQFF
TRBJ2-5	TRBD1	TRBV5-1	CASSGTGVQETQYF
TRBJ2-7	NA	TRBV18	CASSQRRSYEQYF
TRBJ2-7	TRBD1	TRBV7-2	CASSQPGQGREQYF
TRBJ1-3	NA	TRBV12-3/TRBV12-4	CASSSRTVGNTIYF
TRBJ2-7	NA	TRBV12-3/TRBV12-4	CASSFRAGYDEQYF
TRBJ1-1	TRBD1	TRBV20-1	CSAPQGPSMNTEAFF
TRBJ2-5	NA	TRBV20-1	CSASSPLGETQYF
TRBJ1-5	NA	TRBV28	CASWDIYSNQPQHF
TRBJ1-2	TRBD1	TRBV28	CASSPWDRESYGYTF
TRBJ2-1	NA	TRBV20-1	CSAREGQAPRLVPFF
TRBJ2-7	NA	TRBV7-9	CASSPSLFLKGYEQYF
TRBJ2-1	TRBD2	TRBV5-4	CASSLPGLVSNEQFF
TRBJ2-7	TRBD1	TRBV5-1	CASSWDRGGEQYF
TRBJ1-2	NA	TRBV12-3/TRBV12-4	CASSSAEAGPYGYTF
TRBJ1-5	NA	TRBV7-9	CASSKDSNQPQHF
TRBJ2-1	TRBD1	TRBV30	CAWGRDRGRNEQFF
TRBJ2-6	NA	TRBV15	CATSRGGTGANVLTF
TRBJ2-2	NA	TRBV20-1	CSASRVPNTGELFF
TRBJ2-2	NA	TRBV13	CASSTGPGNTGELFF
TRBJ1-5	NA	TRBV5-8	CASSSMGNNQPQHF
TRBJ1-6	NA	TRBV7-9	CASSQGDSPLHF
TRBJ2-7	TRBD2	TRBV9	CASSPRSGTSAYEQYF
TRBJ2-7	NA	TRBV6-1	CASSEDPANYEQYF
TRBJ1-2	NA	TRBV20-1	CSAATALPYGYTF
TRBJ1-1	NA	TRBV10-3	CAISAWGDTEAFF
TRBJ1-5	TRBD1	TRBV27	CASSLQGDQPQHF
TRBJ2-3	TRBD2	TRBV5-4	CASSLAGGPDTQYF